Here is one T cell receptor beta chain with its context. From germline, CDR1 is LNHDA and CDR2 SQIVND (reference sequence). V was clipped by 7 bases and J by 0 bases; unmatched bases: 7. The CDR3 is made up of 15 amino acids. Profiling relied on immunoSEQ multiplex PCR, and the TCRdb table lists in-frame clones only, not all of them. The data contain 150,000 to 200,000 clones, around 85% of them singletons. This entry comes from a study of blood T cell repertoires in COVID-19. The source of this sequence is a human donor in a cohort sampled during active COVID-19. The sample consisted of peripheral blood. The J gene is TRBJ2-7, the V gene TRBV19; 9 nucleotides line up with TRBD2. The CDR3 nucleotides read TGTGCCAGTAAGGGGGCGGGAGGGCCCTCCTACGAGCAGTACTTC. Encoded protein: CASKGAGGPSYEQYF.